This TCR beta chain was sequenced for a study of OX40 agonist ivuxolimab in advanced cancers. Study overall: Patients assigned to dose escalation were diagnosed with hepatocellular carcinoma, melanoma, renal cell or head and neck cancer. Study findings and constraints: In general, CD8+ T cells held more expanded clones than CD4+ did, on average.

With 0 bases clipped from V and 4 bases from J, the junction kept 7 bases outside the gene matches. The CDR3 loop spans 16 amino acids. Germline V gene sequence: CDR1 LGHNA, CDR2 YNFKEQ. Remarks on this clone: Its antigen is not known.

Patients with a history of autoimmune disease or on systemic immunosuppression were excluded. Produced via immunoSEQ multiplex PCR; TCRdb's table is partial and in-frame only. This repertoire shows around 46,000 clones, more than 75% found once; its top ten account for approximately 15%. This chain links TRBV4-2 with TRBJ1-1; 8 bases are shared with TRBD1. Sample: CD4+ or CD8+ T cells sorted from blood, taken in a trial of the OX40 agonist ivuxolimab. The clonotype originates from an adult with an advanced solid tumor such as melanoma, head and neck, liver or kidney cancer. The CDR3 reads CASSQDDRGSGTEAFF. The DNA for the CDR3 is TGTGCCAGCAGCCAAGATGACAGGGGCTCGGGCACTGAAGCTTTCTTT.